This entry features one TCR beta chain sequence. This entry belongs to a study of blood T cell repertoires in COVID-19. Study information: The United States, Italy and Spain supplied acute and convalescent COVID-19 samples.

Looked up from germline, CDR1 is KGHDR and CDR2 is SFDVKD. Trimming cost V 5 bases and J 5 bases; bases outside gene matches: 10. The CDR3 spans 16 residues. Methods used by the authors: The authors estimated nucleated cell counts from reference gene primer amplification. The data were produced by immunoSEQ multiplex PCR, yet TCRdb's version contains in-frame clones alone and is incomplete. For V, J and clone size, that table is used; D and trimming come from the DNA. The table has around 180,000 clones, more than 75% seen once. This TCR came from a man in his forties with active or convalescent COVID-19. Sequencing was performed on peripheral blood. The V gene is TRBV24-1, the J gene TRBJ2-5, with 10 bases that match TRBD2. This CDR3 is CATSVLTPAGGETQYF. The CDR3 nucleotides read TGTGCCACCAGTGTCCTAACCCCAGCGGGGGGGGAGACCCAGTACTTC.